This T cell receptor (beta chain) came from a study of cytomegalovirus exposure and HLA in healthy donors. Overall study results and limits: In vitro, a few CMV-associated chains proved specific for CMV antigens.

The CDR3 has 14 residues. Germline CDR1 MNHNY, CDR2 SVGAGI (reference sequence). J was trimmed by 7 bases and V by 2 bases; bases with no gene match: 5. The donors were part of the validation cohort of 120 subjects. That cohort was separate from the first cohort, which comprised some 670 subjects. Repertoires were generated with immunoSEQ multiplex PCR, while TCRdb's copy carries only in-frame clones and drops some. The sample yields 150,000 or so clones, 70% to 90% seen once. In regard to this clone: The antigen is not known.

Sequences were obtained from PBMCs. The source of this sequence is a man younger than 35 in good health and CMV-seropositive. The V gene is TRBV6-6, the J gene TRBJ2-7; 10 bases map to TRBD1. The CDR3 region has the DNA TGTGCCAGCAGTTACAGGGACAGGGGACAGGAGCAGTACTTC. Translating gives CASSYRDRGQEQYF.